This is a list of T cell receptor beta chains from one sample in a study of blood T cell repertoires in COVID-19. Generated by immunoSEQ multiplex PCR, the TCRdb table keeps only in-frame clones and is missing some. Seen here are about 140,000 clones, about three quarters observed once, and the top ten hold around 4.8%. The sequenced sample was peripheral blood. The receptors stem from a woman older than 75 with active or convalescent COVID-19. The CDR3 runs from the conserved cysteine through the conserved F or W. Each record gives: J gene, D gene, clone size, V gene, CDR3 DNA, CDR3 protein. A D gene is named only where the DNA matches it firmly. Clone size appears in some rows only: once, few, many, or a class for an expanded clone.

TRBJ2-5,TRBD2,.,TRBV10-2,TGCGCCAGCAGTGAGGGGACTAGCGGAGTGTACCAAGAGACCCAGTACTTC,CASSEGTSGVYQETQYF
TRBJ1-1,.,.,TRBV6-1,TGTGCCAGCACCCTACGGGGGGGCTCAGGTGAAGCTTTCTTT,CASTLRGGSGEAFF
TRBJ1-5,.,.,TRBV19,TGTGCCAGTAGTAGGGCACAGAATAGCAATCAGCCCCAGCATTTT,CASSRAQNSNQPQHF
TRBJ1-2,.,once,TRBV7-2,TGTGCCAGCAGCCCCCAGGGGTCGGACTATGGCTACACCTTC,CASSPQGSDYGYTF
TRBJ2-7,.,.,TRBV10-3,TGTGCCATCAGTGATTTGACAGTGAAGCAGTACTTC,CAISDLTVKQYF
TRBJ1-1,.,.,TRBV6-5,TGTGCCAGCAGATTCAGGGACACTGAAGCTTTCTTT,CASRFRDTEAFF
TRBJ2-1,.,once,TRBV28,TGTGCCAGCAGTTTGGTGGACAGGGAGGGTGAGCAGTTCTTC,CASSLVDREGEQFF
TRBJ1-1,TRBD1,.,TRBV27,TGTGCCAGCAGTTTTGGGACAGGGCTGAACACTGAAGCTTTCTTT,CASSFGTGLNTEAFF
TRBJ2-6,TRBD2,.,TRBV4-3,TGCGCCAGCAGCCACATCCCTGGGGGGGCTGGGGCCAACGTCCTGACTTTC,CASSHIPGGAGANVLTF
TRBJ1-1,.,.,TRBV5-1,TGCGCCAGCAGCTTATCAGGAATGAGTGAAGCTTTCTTT,CASSLSGMSEAFF
TRBJ2-1,TRBD2,.,TRBV19,TGTGCCAGTACCGAGGGACTAGCCGGCTCCTACAATGAGCAGTTCTTC,CASTEGLAGSYNEQFF
TRBJ1-2,.,.,TRBV4-3,TGCGCCAGCAGCCAAGATCGGCCAGGGGATGGCTACACCTTC,CASSQDRPGDGYTF
TRBJ1-1,.,.,TRBV7-3,TGTGCCAGCAGCTTAAGTCCGGGGAGGGGAACTGAAGCTTTCTTT,CASSLSPGRGTEAFF
TRBJ2-2,.,.,TRBV19,TGTGCCAGTAGTATAGCAGCGAACACCGGGGAGCTGTTTTTT,CASSIAANTGELFF
TRBJ1-1,TRBD1,.,TRBV18,TGTGCCAGCTCACCACTAGACAGGGGCACTGAAGCTTTCTTT,CASSPLDRGTEAFF
TRBJ2-3,TRBD1,few,TRBV6-5,TGTGCCAGCAGTCGAACAGGGGTCAGGGATACGCAGTATTTT,CASSRTGVRDTQYF